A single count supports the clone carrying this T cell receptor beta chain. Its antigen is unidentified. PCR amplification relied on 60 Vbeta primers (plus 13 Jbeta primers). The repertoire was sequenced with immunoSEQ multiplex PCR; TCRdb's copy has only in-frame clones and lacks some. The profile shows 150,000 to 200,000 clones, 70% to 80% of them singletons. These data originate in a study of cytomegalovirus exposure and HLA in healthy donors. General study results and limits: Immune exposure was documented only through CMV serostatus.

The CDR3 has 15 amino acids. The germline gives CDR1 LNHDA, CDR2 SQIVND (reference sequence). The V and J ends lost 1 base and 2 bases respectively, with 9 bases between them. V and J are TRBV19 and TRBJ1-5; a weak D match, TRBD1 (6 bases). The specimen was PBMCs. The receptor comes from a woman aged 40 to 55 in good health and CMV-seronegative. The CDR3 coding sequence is TGTGCCAGTAGTATAGGACAGGTCGGCAATCAGCCCCAGCATTTT. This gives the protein CASSIGQVGNQPQHF.